The entry below describes one TCR beta chain. Its antigen is not identified. Naive CD4+ cells were CD45RA-selected; the remaining cells were memory. This specimen comes from a study of shared clonotypes between healthy human individuals. General observations from the study: Sharing of clonotypes among donors was expected to vary with sequencing depth.

V lost 3 bases to trimming and J lost 5 bases; unmatched junction nucleotides: 2. Per the germline V gene, CDR1 is SGDLS and CDR2 is YYNGEE. The CDR3 covers 16 residues. Original handling: Junction-only sequences without quality scores came from ImmunoSEQ, so filtering differed. This table comes from immunoSEQ multiplex PCR, and its TCRdb copy is limited to in-frame clones, with some not included. V, J and clone size derive from that table, while D and trimming were established from the DNA sequence. The sample includes hundreds of thousands of clones, 55% to 75% of them seen just once. J is TRBJ2-1 and V is TRBV9; 16 bases map to TRBD2. Sample: memory CD4+ T cells sorted from blood. Subset noted: CD45RA-negative fraction. The clonotype was recovered from a woman under 40 in good health. CDR3 region: CASSAGLAGGNNEQFF. CDR3 DNA: TGTGCCAGCAGCGCGGGACTAGCGGGAGGGAACAATGAGCAGTTCTTC.